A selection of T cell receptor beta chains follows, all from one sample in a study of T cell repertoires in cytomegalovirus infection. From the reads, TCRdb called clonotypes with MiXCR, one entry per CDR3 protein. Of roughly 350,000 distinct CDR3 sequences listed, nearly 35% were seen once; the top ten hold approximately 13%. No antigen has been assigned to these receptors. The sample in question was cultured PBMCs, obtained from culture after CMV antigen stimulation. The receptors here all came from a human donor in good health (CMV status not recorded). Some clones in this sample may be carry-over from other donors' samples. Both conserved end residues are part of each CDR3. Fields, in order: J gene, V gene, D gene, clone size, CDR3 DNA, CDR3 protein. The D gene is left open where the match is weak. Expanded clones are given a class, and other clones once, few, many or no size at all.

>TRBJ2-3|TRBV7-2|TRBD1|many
TGTGCCAGCAGCTTAGGGACAGGGGTCAGCACAGATACGCAGTATTTT
CASSLGTGVSTDTQYF
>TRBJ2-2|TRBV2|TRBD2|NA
TGTGCCAGCAGTGAACGAGGGACTAGCGGGAACACCGGGGAGCTGTTTTTT
CASSERGTSGNTGELFF
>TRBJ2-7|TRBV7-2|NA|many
TGTGCCAGCAGCTTAAACAGGGATTACGAGCAGTACTTC
CASSLNRDYEQYF
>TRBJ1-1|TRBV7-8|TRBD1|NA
TGTGCCAGCAGCTTAAGGACAGGGAACCCGCCGGGGAACACTGAAGCTTTCTTT
CASSLRTGNPPGNTEAFF
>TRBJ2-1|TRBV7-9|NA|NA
TGTGCCAGCAGCTTACAAAGGGCCAGGGGACATGAGCAGTTCTTC
CASSLQRARGHEQFF
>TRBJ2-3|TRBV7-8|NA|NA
TGTGCCAGCAGCCTCACGACTGGAGATCAGGGGATGAGGCAGTATTTT
CASSLTTGDQGMRQYF
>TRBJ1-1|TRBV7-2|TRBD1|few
TGTGCCAGCAGCCTTTCGGGGGCAGGGGGAAACACTGAAGCTTTCTTT
CASSLSGAGGNTEAFF
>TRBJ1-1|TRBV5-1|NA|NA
TGCGCCAGCAGCTTGGAACTTATATTGGTGGGGAGCCACACTGAAGCTTTCTTT
CASSLELILVGSHTEAFF
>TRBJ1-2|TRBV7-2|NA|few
TGTGCCAGCAGCTTATCGGGGCGGGGTGGCTACACCTTC
CASSLSGRGGYTF
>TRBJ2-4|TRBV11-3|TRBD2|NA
TGTGCCAGCAGCGTACCCGGACTAGCAAACATTCAGTACTTC
CASSVPGLANIQYF
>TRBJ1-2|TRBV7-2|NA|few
TGTGCCAGCAGCCCCTTACCAGGGACCCACTATGGCTACACCTTC
CASSPLPGTHYGYTF
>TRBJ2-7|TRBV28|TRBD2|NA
TGTGCCAGCAGTCCGGGGGGACGATACGAGCAGTACTTC
CASSPGGRYEQYF
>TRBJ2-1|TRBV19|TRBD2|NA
TGTGCCAGTAGTATACAAATTTGGGGACTAGCGGACTCCTACAATGAGCAGTTCTTC
CASSIQIWGLADSYNEQFF
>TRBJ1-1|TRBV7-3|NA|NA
TGTGCCAGCAGCACGTATGTGGGGGGTGAAGCTTTCTTT
CASSTYVGGEAFF
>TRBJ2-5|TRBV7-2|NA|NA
TGTGCCAGCAGCTTGCAGGCAGGGCGGGAGACCCAGTACTTC
CASSLQAGRETQYF
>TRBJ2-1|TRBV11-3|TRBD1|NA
TGTGCCAGCAGCAGAGGGGACAGGGGGAAGAATGAGCAGTTCTTC
CASSRGDRGKNEQFF
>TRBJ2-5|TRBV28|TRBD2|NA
TGTGCCAGCAGCTCATCGACTAGCGGGAGGTTAGAGACCCAGTACTTC
CASSSSTSGRLETQYF
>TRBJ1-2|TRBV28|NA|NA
TGTGCCAGCAGTTTCGCGGGGGGTGTCTATGGCTACACCTTC
CASSFAGGVYGYTF
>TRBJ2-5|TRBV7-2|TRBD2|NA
TGTGCCAGCAGCTTAGTATCTCTAGCGGAACTCCAAGAGACCCAGTACTTC
CASSLVSLAELQETQYF
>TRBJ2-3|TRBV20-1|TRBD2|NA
TGCAGTGCTAGAGATGACACGGGGGGGTCCCCAGATACGCAGTATTTT
CSARDDTGGSPDTQYF
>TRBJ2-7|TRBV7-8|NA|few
TGTGCCAGCAGCTTGATGGGAGACTACGAGCAGTACTTC
CASSLMGDYEQYF
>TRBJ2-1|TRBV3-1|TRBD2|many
TGTGCCAGCAGCCCGAAGCGGGGGGGGGACGACAATGAGCAGTTCTTC
CASSPKRGGDDNEQFF
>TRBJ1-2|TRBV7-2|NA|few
TGTGCCAGCAGCTCCCCCCGGGACAACTATGGCTACACCTTC
CASSSPRDNYGYTF
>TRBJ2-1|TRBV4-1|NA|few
TGCGCCAGCAGCCAAGATGGCGGAAGCTCCTACAATGAGCAGTTCTTC
CASSQDGGSSYNEQFF
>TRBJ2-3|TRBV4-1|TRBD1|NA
TGCGCCAGCAGCCAACCACCCGGGACAGGGGTCGGGACAGATACGCAGTATTTT
CASSQPPGTGVGTDTQYF
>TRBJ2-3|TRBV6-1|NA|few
TGTGCCAGCAGTTTACCTGGCCCAGGGGACACAGATACGCAGTATTTT
CASSLPGPGDTDTQYF
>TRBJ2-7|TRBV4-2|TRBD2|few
TGTGCCAGCAGCCAGCAAGGACTAGCGGGAGGGATCGTATACGAGCAGTACTTC
CASSQQGLAGGIVYEQYF
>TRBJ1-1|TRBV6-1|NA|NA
TGTGCCAGCCGCGAGTACAGCCTTAAAAACTGGAACACTGAAGCTTTCTTT
CASREYSLKNWNTEAFF
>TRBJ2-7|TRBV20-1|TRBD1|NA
TGCAGTGCTAGAGATCGAGACAGGGGGACCTGGGAGCAGTACTTC
CSARDRDRGTWEQYF
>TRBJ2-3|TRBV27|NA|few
TGTGCCAGCAGTTTACTCTACCGGGTGAGCACAGATACGCAGTATTTT
CASSLLYRVSTDTQYF
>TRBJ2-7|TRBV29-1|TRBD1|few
TGCAGCGTTGGGGGACAGGGTGGGGACGAGCAGTACTTC
CSVGGQGGDEQYF
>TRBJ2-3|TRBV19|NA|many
TGTGCCAGTAGTAGGGGGGGCGAGGCGGATACGCAGTATTTT
CASSRGGEADTQYF
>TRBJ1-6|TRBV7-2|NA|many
TGTGCCAGCAGCTTAGAATGGGGATCCTATAATTCACCCCTCCACTTT
CASSLEWGSYNSPLHF
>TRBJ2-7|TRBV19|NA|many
TGTGCCAGTAGTATGAGGGTCACCCAGATGAAAGACTACGAGCAGTACTTC
CASSMRVTQMKDYEQYF
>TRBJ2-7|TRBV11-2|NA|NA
TGTGCCAGCAGCTTCGGGGCAAGGACCTACGAGCAGTACTTC
CASSFGARTYEQYF
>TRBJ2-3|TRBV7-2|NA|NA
TGTGCCAGCAGCTTCGTGGGTACAGATACGCAGTATTTT
CASSFVGTDTQYF
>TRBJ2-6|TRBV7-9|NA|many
TGTGCCAGCAGCTTAGGGGCAGCGATCTCTGGGGCCAACGTCCTGACTTTC
CASSLGAAISGANVLTF
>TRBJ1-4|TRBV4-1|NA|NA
TGCGCCAGCAGGAGGGGCGAAGTGTCGACTAATGAAAAACTGTTTTTT
CASRRGEVSTNEKLFF
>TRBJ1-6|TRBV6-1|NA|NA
TGTGCCAGCAGTGCTAGACGGGACACCTATTCACCCCTCCACTTT
CASSARRDTYSPLHF
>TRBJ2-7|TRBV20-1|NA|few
TGCAGTGGATATGGAGTTGATCACTCCTACGAGCAGTACTTC
CSGYGVDHSYEQYF
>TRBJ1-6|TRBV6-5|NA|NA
TGTGCCAGCAGTTCCCCGGGGGAGGGCTATAATTCACCCCTCCACTTT
CASSSPGEGYNSPLHF
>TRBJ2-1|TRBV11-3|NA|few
TGTGCCAGCAGCTTAGATCTGGCTTATGAGCAGTTCTTC
CASSLDLAYEQFF
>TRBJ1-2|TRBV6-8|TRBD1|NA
TGTGCCAGCAGACCCGGACAGGGTGGCAACTATGGCTACACCTTC
CASRPGQGGNYGYTF
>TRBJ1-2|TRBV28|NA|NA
TGTGCCAGCAGTTTACCCGGGACTTCTTTCTATGGCTACACCTTC
CASSLPGTSFYGYTF
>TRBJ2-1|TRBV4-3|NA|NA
TGCGCCAGCAGCCAAGCCCGGACTGGCCACAATGAGCAGTTCTTC
CASSQARTGHNEQFF
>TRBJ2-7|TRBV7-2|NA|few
TGTGCCAGCAGCTCGGAAGCAGTTTGGGAGCAGTACTTC
CASSSEAVWEQYF
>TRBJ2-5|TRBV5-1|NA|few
TGCGCCAGCAGCTTGATGCGAGAGACCCAGTACTTC
CASSLMRETQYF
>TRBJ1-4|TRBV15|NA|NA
TGTGCCACCAGCCCTACCCCAGGGCGGGTAGAAGTAACTAATGAAAAACTGTTTTTT
CATSPTPGRVEVTNEKLFF
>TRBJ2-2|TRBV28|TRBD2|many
TGTGCCAGCAGTGCGGGACTAGCGGGAGGAAGTGCCGGGGAGCTGTTTTTT
CASSAGLAGGSAGELFF
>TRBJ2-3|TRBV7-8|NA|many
TGTGCCAGCAGCTTAGACGTTGCAGATACGCAGTATTTT
CASSLDVADTQYF
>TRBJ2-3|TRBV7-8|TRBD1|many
TGTGCCAGCAGCTTAGGACAGGGAAGCACAGATACGCAGTATTTT
CASSLGQGSTDTQYF
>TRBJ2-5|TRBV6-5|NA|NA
TGCTCAGGGATGAGGAGAACCCACCAAGAGACCCAGTACTTC
CSGMRRTHQETQYF